These 4 T cell receptor beta chains came from one sample sequenced in a study of early T cells in non-severe SARS-CoV-2 infection. TCRdb processed the 5' RACE reads anew with MiXCR; each CDR3 protein has one entry. The sample yields tens of thousands of distinct CDR3 sequences, about 4.6% seen once. The sample was whole blood. The receptors come from an adult who was a healthcare worker with PCR-confirmed SARS-CoV-2 infection or an uninfected control (not recorded which).

This clonotype was seen repeatedly, ten times or more. The chain carries TRBV20-1 and TRBJ1-1; 8 bases are a match to TRBD1. Germline loops: CDR1 DFQATT, CDR2 SNEGSKA (reference sequence). This CDR3 has 11 residues. Losses at the gene ends were 8 bases for V and 5 bases for J; bases not matched to a gene: 4. The CDR3 reads CSSYRGTEAFF. As DNA, the CDR3 is TGCAGTTCCTACAGGGGGACTGAAGCTTTCTTT.

Many counts were recorded for this clonotype. This chain uses TRBV6-2 or TRBV6-3 with TRBJ2-5; no reliable D call. V lost 0 bases, J lost 5 bases, and 4 bases lay in between. The CDR3 covers 12 residues. Looked up from germline, CDR1 is MNHEY and CDR2 is SVGEGT. The CDR3 loop is CASSYSWETQYF. The CDR3 coding sequence is TGTGCCAGCAGTTACTCGTGGGAGACCCAGTACTTC.

This clonotype was seen ten or more times. The chain links TRBV30 to TRBJ2-5, with 12 positions matching TRBD2. Germline V lookup: CDR1 GTSNPN, CDR2 SVGIG (reference sequence). This CDR3 is built from 13 residues. V dropped 3 bases and J dropped 4; count of bases not matched to a gene: 0. CDR3 bases: TGTGCCTGGAGGACTAGCGGGAGAGAGACCCAGTACTTC. This codes for CAWRTSGRETQYF.

This clonotype was recorded many times. The chain is built from TRBV20-1 and TRBJ2-4; D gene unclear. V gave up 7 bases and J gave up 4 bases, with 11 bases separating them. Germline V gene lookup returns CDR1 DFQATT and CDR2 SNEGSKA (reference sequence). This CDR3 is 12 amino acids long. CDR3 in DNA: TGCAGTGTTTTGAGGCTTAAAAACATTCAGTACTTC. It is translated as CSVLRLKNIQYF.